The TCR beta chain described here comes from a study of regulatory T cells in long-lasting Graves disease. This clonotype was seen at least ten times. Its antigen is as yet unknown. Study-wide findings and caveats: Analysis covered peripheral blood alone, not thyroid tissue.

The time point denotes: newly diagnosed GD, antithyroid drugs for less than 3 months. The TCR library was prepared using RNA isolated from PBMCs. Arm-PCR of CDR3 regions and iRepertoire HTBI primers were the basis on which TCR beta libraries were built. TCRdb processed the multiplex PCR reads anew with MiXCR; each CDR3 protein has one entry. The sample shows 400,000 to 500,000 distinct CDR3 sequences, around 17% of them seen only once. These data were also reused for a study on T cells in Graves' hyperthyroidism and ophthalmopathy.

This TCR was sampled from a woman aged 18-29 years with Graves disease. Sample: peripheral blood mononuclear cells (PBMCs), taken at new diagnosis, from a patient treated with antithyroid drugs.

The CDR3 spells CASSPPSGGTDTQYF. Written as DNA, the CDR3 is TGTGCCAGCTCACCACCGAGCGGGGGGACAGATACGCAGTATTTT. The J gene is TRBJ2-3, the V gene TRBV18; 9 bases map to TRBD2. Germline assignment: CDR1 KGHSH and CDR2 LQKENI. V gave up 0 bases and J gave up 3 bases; unmatched junction bases: 1. The CDR3 contains 15 residues.